This entry features one T cell receptor (beta chain) sequence. Its antigen is unknown. The data originate from a study of identifying expanded T cells in peripheral blood. General study points: Technical replicates showed around 1.3 changed clones; about two weeks 15 to 20; four weeks 19.

The length of the CDR3 is 13 residues. After removal of 4 bases from V and 11 bases from J, the junction contained 8 bases not matched to a gene. CDR1 and CDR2 (germline): SNHLY, FYNNEI. The repertoire was sequenced with immunoSEQ multiplex PCR; TCRdb's copy has only in-frame clones and lacks some. This table has tens of thousands of clones, roughly 81% appearing once. This sequence joins TRBV2 and TRBJ1-1, with 9 bases identical to TRBD1. Sequenced sample: blood. This receptor was identified in a person aged 18-70 years in good health. This CDR3 reads CASSVRDRVRAFF. The DNA for the CDR3 is TGTGCCAGCAGTGTCCGGGACAGGGTTAGGGCTTTCTTT. Drawing the rest from reference TRBV2 and TRBJ1-1, the complete variable domain is EPEVTQTPSHQVTQMGQEVILRCVPISNHLYFYWYRQILGQKVEFLVSFYNNEISEKSEIFDDQFSVERPDGSNFTLKIRSTKLEDSAMYFCASSVRDRVRAFFGQGTRLTVV.